This entry lists 18 T cell receptor beta chains sequenced from one sample in a study of blood T cells in healthy people across ages. It was with a sample-barcoded 5' primer and a J-beta primer mix that a second PCR of roughly 7 to 12 cycles was run. Via MiXCR, TCRdb re-called the 5' RACE reads, giving one row per CDR3 protein. The sample yields approximately 850,000 distinct CDR3 sequences, roughly 60% seen once. The sequenced material came from blood. The receptors come from a man aged 25-40 years in good health.

J is TRBJ2-2 and V is TRBV5-1; tentatively, D is TRBD1 or TRBD2 (5 bases each). The germline CDR1 and CDR2 sequences are SGHRS and YFSETQ. Trimming shortened V by 5 bases and J by 0 bases, and 11 bases separated the two germline ends. CDR3 length equals 15 residues. The CDR3 spells CASRPGASNTGELFF. The CDR3 coding sequence is TGCGCCAGCAGACCCGGGGCGTCGAACACCGGGGAGCTGTTTTTT.

This clonotype was picked up a small number of times. This chain uses TRBV9 with TRBJ2-6; tentative D call: TRBD1 (6 bases). Germline values: CDR1 SGDLS, CDR2 YYNGEE. Trimming removed 4 bases from V and 2 bases from J, with 10 bases in between. The CDR3 loop spans 15 amino acids. CDR3 coding DNA: TGTGCCAGCAGCCGAGACAGGCCTGGGGCCAACGTCCTGACTTTC. Encoded protein: CASSRDRPGANVLTF. The full variable domain, its missing parts supplied by reference TRBV9 and TRBJ2-6, is DSGVTQTPKHLITATGQRVTLRCSPRSGDLSVYWYQQSLDQGLQFLIQYYNGEERAKGNILERFSAQQFPDLHSELNLSSLELGDSALYFCASSRDRPGANVLTFGAGSRLTVL.

The chain carries TRBV20-1 and TRBJ1-4, with TRBD1 matching 7 bases. Germline lookup yields CDR1 DFQATT and CDR2 SNEGSKA (reference sequence). After removal of 6 bases from V and 8 bases from J, the junction contained 9 bases not matched to a gene. The CDR3 extends over 13 amino acids. The CDR3 loop reads CSAPGQADEKLFF. The DNA for the CDR3 is TGCAGTGCACCTGGACAGGCGGACGAAAAACTGTTTTTT.

The V and J genes are TRBV6-2 or TRBV6-3 and TRBJ2-1, with D perhaps TRBD2 (5 bases). Looked up from germline, CDR1 is MNHEY and CDR2 is SVGEGT. The length of the CDR3 is 13 residues. The V end lost 7 bases, the J end lost 9 bases, and 16 bases lay between the germline ends. This chain's CDR3 is CASTQIGRIEQFF. In DNA form, the CDR3 reads TGTGCCAGCACCCAGATTGGGAGAATTGAGCAGTTCTTC.

This clonotype was detected only a few times. The chain is built from TRBV6-5 and TRBJ2-7; 8 nucleotides agree with TRBD1. The CDR3 is 14 amino acids. The germline gives CDR1 MNHEY, CDR2 SVGAGI. The ends lost 4 bases at V and 6 bases at J; junction bases unmatched: 8. CDR3 loop: CASSSGGVFSEQYF. DNA of the CDR3: TGTGCCAGCAGTTCAGGGGGCGTCTTTTCCGAGCAGTACTTC.

With regard to this clonotype: One end of the junction varies from germline; a read error may be responsible. The rearrangement uses TRBV4-1 and TRBJ1-1; D call uncertain. This CDR3 contains 15 residues. The germline CDR1 and CDR2 sequences are MGHRA and YSYEKL. Written as DNA, the CDR3 is TGCGCCAGCAACCAAGGCGGGTGGGCGGGAGACGAAGCTTTCTTT. The encoded protein is CASNQGGWAGDEAFF.

V is TRBV5-1 and J is TRBJ2-5; weak D call: TRBD2 (5 bases). Trimming pared 4 bases from V and 3 bases from J, leaving 19 bases between. Looked up from germline, CDR1 is SGHRS and CDR2 is YFSETQ. The CDR3 loop spans 16 amino acids. CDR3 sequence reads: CASSLIGPGREETQYF. CDR3 in DNA: TGCGCCAGCAGCCTGATCGGGCCCGGGCGGGAAGAGACCCAGTACTTC.

The rearrangement links TRBV12-3 or TRBV12-4 to TRBJ2-1; 7 bases agree with TRBD2. CDR3 size: 14 residues. After removal of 7 bases from V and 6 bases from J, the junction contained 9 bases not matched to a gene. The CDR3 coding sequence is TGTGCCAGCACCCTCCGGACTAGTACCAATGAGCAGTTCTTC. This codes for CASTLRTSTNEQFF.

The table lists this clonotype with a few counts. Here the CDR3 reads CASSERASSYNSPLHF. The CDR3 nucleotides are TGTGCCAGCAGCGAACGGGCGAGCTCCTATAATTCACCCCTCCACTTT. V is TRBV7-2 and J is TRBJ1-6; no firm D call. This CDR3 comprises 16 residues. Germline lookup yields CDR1 SGHTA and CDR2 FQGNSA. Between the trimmed V and J ends, which lost 5 bases and 0 bases, there was a span of 11 bases.

In its sample, this clonotype was seen a few times. V usage is TRBV4-3 and J usage is TRBJ2-7, with D tentatively TRBD1 (5 bases). Trimming shortened V by 0 bases and J by 3 bases, and 9 bases separated the two germline ends. This CDR3 spans 14 amino acids. Germline loops: CDR1 LGHNA, CDR2 YSLEER. The CDR3 is CASSQDTRGYEQYF. The CDR3 DNA reads as TGCGCCAGCAGCCAAGATACAAGGGGCTACGAGCAGTACTTC.

V gene TRBV6-2 or TRBV6-3 combines with J gene TRBJ1-5; TRBD1 agrees at 8 bases. Looked up from germline, CDR1 is MNHEY and CDR2 is SVGEGT. The ends lost 5 bases at V and 2 bases at J; junction bases unmatched: 5. This CDR3 comprises 15 residues. The CDR3 region has the DNA TGTGCCAGCAGTGACGGACAGGGAGGCAATCAGCCCCAGCATTTT. This sequence encodes CASSDGQGGNQPQHF.

The genes are TRBV29-1 and TRBJ1-1; maybe TRBD1 (5 bases). Germline assignment: CDR1 SQVTM and CDR2 ANQGSEA. V was cut by 6 bases and J by 3 bases, with 14 bases left in between. The CDR3 is made up of 13 amino acids. Here the CDR3 reads CSVLGGWDTEAFF. The CDR3 bases are TGCAGCGTCCTCGGGGGGTGGGACACTGAAGCTTTCTTT.

The chain links TRBV10-1 to TRBJ2-4; 8 bases are shared with TRBD1. Unmatched junction bases numbered 17, after V lost 3 bases and J lost 13 bases. The V gene's germline CDR1 is WNHNN and CDR2 SYGVQD (reference sequence). The CDR3 is made up of 16 amino acids. CDR3 coding DNA: TGCGCCAGCAGTGAATCAGGGGGCGCCGGGGCTCGTGAGCAGTACTTC. Protein sequence: CASSESGGAGAREQYF.

This chain uses TRBV5-5 with TRBJ1-5; D unresolved. Germline values: CDR1 SGHKS, CDR2 YYEKEE (reference sequence). The CDR3 is made up of 14 amino acids. V lost 5 bases, J lost 3 bases, and 12 bases lay in between. CDR3 residues: CASSTGGYNQPQHF. The CDR3, as DNA: TGTGCCAGCAGTACCGGTGGTTACAATCAGCCCCAGCATTTT.

The chain combines TRBV20-1 with TRBJ2-5; perhaps TRBD2 as D (5 bases). CDR3 size: 12 residues. CDR1 is DFQATT and CDR2 is SNEGSKA in the germline V gene (reference sequence). CDR3 amino acids: CSQASDYNEQYF. The CDR3 DNA sequence: TGCAGCCAGGCAAGCGACTACAATGAGCAGTACTTC.

This clonotype has only one observation. The rearrangement uses TRBV7-7 and TRBJ2-2; 7 bases map to TRBD1. V shed 5 bases, J shed 6 bases, and the junction held 6 bases outside the gene matches. The CDR3 totals 14 residues. Germline V gives CDR1 SSHAT, CDR2 FNYEAQ (reference sequence). The CDR3 protein is CASSDLQGAGELFF. In DNA form, the CDR3 reads TGTGCCAGCAGCGATCTTCAGGGGGCCGGGGAGCTGTTTTTT.

This sequence joins TRBV28 and TRBJ2-7, with TRBD1 as a possible D gene (7 bases). The CDR3 covers 13 residues. CDR1 MDHEN and CDR2 SYDVKM come from the germline V gene. Trimming removed 5 bases from V and 7 bases from J, with 15 bases in between. CDR3 in amino acids: CASSGGLGQEQYF. The CDR3 DNA is TGTGCCAGCAGTGGGGGGTTGGGACAGGAGCAGTACTTC. The full variable domain, with the rest looked up from reference TRBV28 and TRBJ2-7, is DVKVTQSSRYLVKRTGEKVFLECVQDMDHENMFWYRQDPGLGLRLIYFSYDVKMKEKGDIPEGYSVSREKKERFSLILESASTNQTSMYLCASSGGLGQEQYFGPGTRLTVT.

The rearrangement joins TRBV4-3 to TRBJ2-5; no firm D call. Trimming left V 1 base short and J 2 bases short, with 11 bases between. The CDR3 contains 15 residues. The germline V gene has CDR1 LGHNA and CDR2 YSLEER. CDR3 nucleotides: TGCGCCAGCAGCCAAGCGCACGGTATACAAGAGACCCAGTACTTC. It is translated as CASSQAHGIQETQYF.